The next 19 T cell receptor beta chains were all read from a single sample in a study of post-analysis software for immune sequencing data. Unique molecular identifiers were built into the TCR beta cDNA libraries. One entry per CDR3 protein results from TCRdb running MiXCR on the PCR reads. The table records about 820,000 distinct CDR3 sequences, roughly half of them present only once. Study-wide results and caveats: In patients, TRBV5-6, TRBV5-1 and TRBV20-1 belonged to five or six TRBV segments found more frequently than in controls.

Their antigens are not known. Sequencing was carried out using blood. These receptors all come from a girl between 10 and 17 years old with multiple sclerosis.

This clonotype occurred a few times. The rearrangement uses TRBV10-3 and TRBJ1-6; maybe TRBD1 (5 bases). The CDR3 has 16 residues. V was pared by 5 bases and J by 9 bases, with 20 bases between. Germline V gene lookup returns CDR1 ENHRY and CDR2 SYGVKD. Here the CDR3 reads CAISQQARDQGSPLHF. As DNA, the CDR3 is TGTGCCATCAGTCAACAAGCCAGGGATCAGGGTTCACCCCTCCACTTT.

This sequence joins TRBV29-1 and TRBJ2-3, with D possibly called TRBD1 or TRBD2 (5 bases each). V was pared by 7 bases and J by 3 bases, with 11 bases between. CDR3 length equals 12 residues. The V gene's germline CDR1 is SQVTM and CDR2 ANQGSEA. CDR3 region: CSDGDRTDTQYF. CDR3 nucleotide sequence: TGCAGCGACGGGGACCGTACAGATACGCAGTATTTT.

In its sample, this clonotype was seen a few times. The chain links TRBV4-1 to TRBJ2-7, with TRBD1 as a possible D gene (5 bases). The CDR3 extends over 15 amino acids. With 0 bases removed from V and 1 base from J, the gap between germline ends came to 10 bases. Germline V gene data show CDR1 as MGHRA and CDR2 as YSYEKL. This CDR3 is CASSQEGARSYEQYF. The DNA of the CDR3 is TGCGCCAGCAGCCAAGAAGGGGCCAGATCCTACGAGCAGTACTTC.

The chain uses TRBV12-3 or TRBV12-4 and TRBJ2-3; 7 bases align to TRBD1. The CDR3 consists of 15 residues. Unmatched junction bases numbered 9, after V lost 3 bases and J lost 6 bases. CDR3 in amino acids: CASSFVGQVRDTQYF. The CDR3 DNA follows: TGTGCCAGCAGTTTTGTAGGACAGGTCAGGGATACGCAGTATTTT.

V and J are TRBV3-1 and TRBJ2-5; 13 positions agree with TRBD2. The CDR3 spans 19 residues. Germline CDR1 is LGHDT and CDR2 is YNNKEL (reference sequence). Trimming took 3 bases from V and 4 from J; bases not matched to a gene: 14. The CDR3 spells CASSQDRVTSGGAGETQYF. The CDR3, as DNA: TGTGCCAGCAGCCAGGACAGGGTCACTAGCGGGGGGGCCGGAGAGACCCAGTACTTC.

The chain links TRBV29-1 to TRBJ2-7; 11 bases agree with TRBD2. This CDR3 is 17 amino acids long. The ends lost 7 bases at V and 2 bases at J; junction bases unmatched: 16. Germline lookup yields CDR1 SQVTM and CDR2 ANQGSEA. CDR3 in DNA: TGCAGCGCCAGGACAGGGCTCGTAGCGGGAGGGCCCTACGAGCAGTACTTC. Translated, it gives CSARTGLVAGGPYEQYF.

The V and J genes are TRBV25-1 and TRBJ2-4, with D tentatively TRBD1 or TRBD2 (6 bases each). The CDR3 is 14 amino acids. Germline CDR1 and CDR2: MGHDK and SYGVNS. V was clipped by 4 bases and J by 3 bases, with 10 bases between them. The CDR3 DNA reads TGTGCCAGCAGTGGGGGGGCTGGCAAAAACATTCAGTACTTC. The encoded protein is CASSGGAGKNIQYF.

The chain recombines TRBV5-5 with TRBJ2-3; the match to TRBD2 covers 14 bases. Trimming took 4 bases from V and 3 from J; bases not matched to a gene: 4. CDR3 size: 16 residues. Germline assignment: CDR1 SGHKS and CDR2 YYEKEE (reference sequence). In DNA form, the CDR3 reads TGTGCCAGCAGCGGACTAGCGGGAGGAATGACAGATACGCAGTATTTT. This encodes CASSGLAGGMTDTQYF.

This clonotype was counted between two and nine times. J is TRBJ2-3 and V is TRBV20-1, with 10 positions matching TRBD1. V dropped 4 bases and J dropped 6; count of bases not matched to a gene: 7. There are 14 residues in the CDR3. Germline V gene lookup returns CDR1 DFQATT and CDR2 SNEGSKA (reference sequence). The CDR3 loop reads CSAIPGTGADTQYF. In DNA, the CDR3 is TGCAGTGCTATCCCCGGGACAGGGGCCGATACGCAGTATTTT.

The genes are TRBV5-6 and TRBJ1-5, with 7 bases identical to TRBD1. Germline V lookup: CDR1 SGHDT, CDR2 YYEEEE. Losses at the gene ends were 4 bases for V and 7 bases for J; bases not matched to a gene: 2. This CDR3 comprises 12 residues. CDR3 loop: CASSQGGQPQHF. DNA of the CDR3: TGTGCCAGCAGCCAGGGGGGGCAGCCCCAGCATTTT. Full variable domain (remainder filled in from reference TRBV5-6 and TRBJ1-5): DAGVTQSPTHLIKTRGQQVTLRCSPKSGHDTVSWYQQALGQGPQFIFQYYEEEERQRGNFPDRFSGHQFPNYSSELNVNALLLGDSALYLCASSQGGQPQHFGDGTRLSIL.

The J gene is TRBJ2-7, the V gene TRBV30, with TRBD1 matching 7 bases. Per germline, CDR1 GTSNPN and CDR2 SVGIG (reference sequence). This CDR3 has 12 amino acids. J was trimmed by 2 bases and V by 7 bases; bases with no gene match: 5. The CDR3 sequence: CALGQRPYEQYF. The CDR3 DNA follows: TGTGCCTTGGGACAGAGACCCTACGAGCAGTACTTC.

This clonotype turned up a few times. The CDR3 nucleotides are TGCAGTGCTAGCTTCTTCTCAGGGTGCTACGAGCAGTACTTC. Its translation is CSASFFSGCYEQYF. The V gene is TRBV20-1, the J gene TRBJ2-7; TRBD1 might be the D (5 bases). The CDR3 totals 14 residues. V lost 3 bases, J lost 3 bases, and 15 bases lay in between. Germline-derived CDR1 and CDR2 are DFQATT and SNEGSKA (reference sequence).

The genes are TRBV12-3 or TRBV12-4 and TRBJ2-7; weak D call: TRBD2 (6 bases). This CDR3 is 13 amino acids long. With 4 bases removed from V and 3 bases from J, the gap between germline ends came to 10 bases. CDR3 DNA sequence: TGTGCCAGCAGTTCCATGGGGGGCTACGAGCAGTACTTC. Amino acid sequence: CASSSMGGYEQYF.

The CDR3 region is CSAFSSGGGSSYEQYF. CDR3 nucleotides: TGCAGTGCTTTCTCCTCTGGGGGCGGCAGCTCCTACGAGCAGTACTTC. The chain combines TRBV20-1 with TRBJ2-7; possibly TRBD1 for D (6 bases). The CDR3 has 16 amino acids. Deletions cut 5 bases from V and 0 bases from J, with 20 bases between. The V gene's germline CDR1 is DFQATT and CDR2 SNEGSKA (reference sequence).

V gene TRBV20-1 combines with J gene TRBJ1-1, with 8 positions matching TRBD1. CDR1 is DFQATT and CDR2 is SNEGSKA in the germline V gene (reference sequence). V dropped 0 bases and J dropped 5; count of bases not matched to a gene: 11. This CDR3 has 16 amino acids. The CDR3 bases are TGCAGTGCTAGAGACAGGGGGCGGATCAGTAGGACTGAAGCTTTCTTT. Translated, it gives CSARDRGRISRTEAFF.

The rearrangement links TRBV5-1 to TRBJ2-4; D gene ambiguous. The better agreement between TRBJ2-7 and the DNA end casts doubt on the J call. The CDR3 is made up of 13 amino acids. Germline loops: CDR1 SGHRS, CDR2 YFSETQ. CDR3 nucleotide sequence: TGCGCCAGCAGCTTCGTTCCAACCTACGAGCAGTACTTC. It codes for CASSFVPTYEQYF.

For this clonotype: It is unclear where the CDR3 begins or ends on the DNA, so no DNA is shown, and the CDR3 is as TCRdb lists it. The CDR3 is CASSIYHEQFFGPGELFF. The chain joins TRBV5-8 to TRBJ2-2; TRBD2, the D gene given by the table, was not confirmed from the DNA. The CDR3 adds up to 18 amino acids, both ends counted. CDR1 and CDR2 (germline): SGHTS, YDEGEE.

The V call is TRBV20-1, the J call TRBJ2-4, with D perhaps assigned TRBD1 or TRBD2 (5 bases each). The DNA end lines up better with TRBJ2-7; the J call may be wrong. Germline-derived CDR1 and CDR2 are DFQATT and SNEGSKA (reference sequence). The CDR3 sequence is 16 residues long. The CDR3 DNA reads as TGCAGTGCTCGCTCCTCTACCGGGACCTTTCCCTACGAGCAGTACTTC. This gives the protein CSARSSTGTFPYEQYF.

For this clonotype: Mismatch with germline at one junction end may stem from a read error. V usage is TRBV7-7 and J usage is TRBJ2-4; 13 positions match TRBD2. The J call may be incorrect, as the DNA end agrees better with TRBJ2-5. The length of the CDR3 is 15 residues. Germline V gene sequence: CDR1 SSHAT, CDR2 FNYEAQ (reference sequence). In DNA form, the CDR3 reads TGTGCTAGCAGACCCGGACTAGCGGGAGTGGAGACCCAGTACTTC. Translated, it gives CASRPGLAGVETQYF.